The 10 T cell receptor beta chains given below trace back to one sample, sequenced in a study of T cells in Graves' hyperthyroidism and ophthalmopathy. TCR beta CDR3 region amplification was performed from RNA transcripts. An initial round of RT-PCR targeting the TCR CDR3 relied on the HTBI primer set. Using its own MiXCR run on the multiplex PCR reads, TCRdb lists one record per CDR3 protein. The sample consists of some 740,000 distinct CDR3 sequences, approximately 14% of them appearing once. Sequenced input: blood. These receptors all come from a woman younger than 35 with Graves' hyperthyroidism.

A single count supports this clonotype. Mismatch with germline at one junction end may stem from a read error. The V call is TRBV3-1, the J call TRBJ2-7; TRBD1 might be the D (5 bases). Germline V gives CDR1 LGHDT, CDR2 YNNKEL (reference sequence). The CDR3 contains 12 residues. CDR3 DNA: TGTGTCAGCAGCCAGGGCTACTACGAGCAGTACTTC. This sequence encodes CVSSQGYYEQYF.

The chain employs TRBV14 and TRBJ2-1; D could derive from TRBD1 or TRBD2 (5 bases each). This CDR3 has 13 residues. Germline CDR1 is SGHDN and CDR2 is FVKESK. V lost 3 bases, J lost 7 bases, and 10 bases lay in between. The CDR3 DNA sequence: TGTGCCAGCAGCCATCGGGGCTGGAATGAGCAGTTCTTC. Its translation: CASSHRGWNEQFF.

This clonotype appeared a few times. This chain uses TRBV6-1 with TRBJ2-1, with D hard to call. Germline CDR1 and CDR2: MNHNS and SASEGT. The CDR3 runs to 12 residues. V dropped 6 bases and J dropped 8 bases, with 11 bases sitting between them. DNA for the CDR3: TGTGCCAGCAGACACGACTCGGATGAGCAGTTCTTC. Translating it yields CASRHDSDEQFF.

The CDR3 loop reads CASRPYEQYF. In DNA form, the CDR3 reads TGTGCCAGCAGACCCTACGAGCAGTACTTC. The chain recombines TRBV9 with TRBJ2-7, with D unclear. Germline V CDR1 and CDR2: SGDLS, YYNGEE. CDR3 size: 10 residues. Trimming shortened V by 5 bases and J by 2 bases, and 2 bases separated the two germline ends. Together with reference TRBV9 and TRBJ2-7, the CDR3 gives the full variable domain: DSGVTQTPKHLITATGQRVTLRCSPRSGDLSVYWYQQSLDQGLQFLIQYYNGEERAKGNILERFSAQQFPDLHSELNLSSLELGDSALYFCASRPYEQYFGPGTRLTVT.

This clonotype has at least ten counts. The rearrangement uses TRBV20-1 and TRBJ2-1; possible D gene TRBD2, 6 bases. CDR1 DFQATT and CDR2 SNEGSKA come from the germline V gene (reference sequence). The V end lost 1 base, the J end lost 8 bases, and 12 bases lay between the germline ends. The CDR3 spans 13 residues. The CDR3 DNA sequence: TGCAGTGCTAGAGTGCTAGCGTCCGATGAGCAGTTCTTC. Translated, it gives CSARVLASDEQFF.

This clonotype was seen many times. The chain recombines TRBV6-1 with TRBJ1-1; D call uncertain. Germline loops: CDR1 MNHNS, CDR2 SASEGT. V was shortened by 8 bases and J by 0 bases, with 10 bases between the two germline ends. The CDR3 sequence is 13 residues long. The CDR3 here is CASLSEMNTEAFF. The CDR3 DNA sequence: TGTGCCAGCCTATCTGAAATGAACACTGAAGCTTTCTTT.

The chain recombines TRBV7-9 with TRBJ2-7; the D call may be TRBD1 or TRBD2 (5 bases each). Germline V gene data show CDR1 as SEHNR and CDR2 as FQNEAQ (reference sequence). This CDR3 spans 15 amino acids. Trimming took off 8 bases at V and 1 base at J, with 18 bases between the two ends. The CDR3 DNA sequence: TGTGCCAGCGGAGGTGACAGTCTAGGATCCTACGAGCAGTACTTC. This codes for CASGGDSLGSYEQYF.

This clonotype has ten or more counts. J is TRBJ1-2 and V is TRBV13, with 7 bases matching TRBD1. V lost 0 bases, J lost 7 bases, and 5 bases stayed unmatched. This CDR3 comprises 14 residues. Germline assignment: CDR1 PRHDT and CDR2 FYEKMQ (reference sequence). CDR3 bases: TGTGCCAGCAGCTTAGGCCGGGCAGGGGGTGGCTACACCTTC. This translates into CASSLGRAGGGYTF.

The chain couples TRBV28 to TRBJ1-4; D uncertain. V dropped 10 bases and J dropped 3 bases, with 12 bases sitting between them. Germline lookup yields CDR1 MDHEN and CDR2 SYDVKM. The CDR3 runs 13 residues. CDR3 protein: CATTRTANEKLFF. The CDR3 region has the DNA TGTGCCACCACTAGGACGGCTAATGAAAAACTGTTTTTT.

This sequence joins TRBV30 and TRBJ1-2; TRBD1 might be the D (5 bases). V was trimmed by 3 bases and J by 4 bases, leaving 6 bases between them. CDR3 length: 11 residues. CDR1 is GTSNPN, CDR2 SVGIG, per germline (reference sequence). CDR3 DNA sequence: TGTGCCTGGAGGGGGGGCTATGGCTACACCTTC. Its protein product is CAWRGGYGYTF.